This T cell receptor beta chain originates from a study of breast tumors, draining lymph nodes, adjacent tissues. Overall study results and limits: Luminal-like breast cancer showed significantly higher tumor–nontumor repertoire similarity than basal-like. Most tumor T cells seemingly derive from lymph node, then expand in tumor. Tumor TCR diversity was below lymph nodes but above nontumor tissue. Tumor T cell lymph node origin was a supported hypothesis, not proven.

Germline CDR1 and CDR2: LNHDA and SQIVND (reference sequence). Deletions cut 9 bases from V and 0 bases from J, with 15 bases between. The CDR3 runs to 15 residues. Ten or more counts support this clonotype. Antigen: not known. TCRdb passed the multiplex PCR reads through MiXCR, listing each CDR3 protein once. The sample consists of tens of thousands of distinct CDR3 sequences, 35% to 50% of them appearing once. This clonotype originated in a female donor with breast cancer. Some clones in this sample may be carry-over from other donors' samples. Sequencing was performed on breast tumor tissue. This rearrangement joins TRBV19 to TRBJ2-1, with D perhaps being TRBD1 or TRBD2 (5 bases each). CDR3 loop: CASTPGRSSYNEQFF. CDR3 nucleotide sequence: TGTGCCAGCACTCCGGGACGGAGCTCCTACAATGAGCAGTTCTTC.